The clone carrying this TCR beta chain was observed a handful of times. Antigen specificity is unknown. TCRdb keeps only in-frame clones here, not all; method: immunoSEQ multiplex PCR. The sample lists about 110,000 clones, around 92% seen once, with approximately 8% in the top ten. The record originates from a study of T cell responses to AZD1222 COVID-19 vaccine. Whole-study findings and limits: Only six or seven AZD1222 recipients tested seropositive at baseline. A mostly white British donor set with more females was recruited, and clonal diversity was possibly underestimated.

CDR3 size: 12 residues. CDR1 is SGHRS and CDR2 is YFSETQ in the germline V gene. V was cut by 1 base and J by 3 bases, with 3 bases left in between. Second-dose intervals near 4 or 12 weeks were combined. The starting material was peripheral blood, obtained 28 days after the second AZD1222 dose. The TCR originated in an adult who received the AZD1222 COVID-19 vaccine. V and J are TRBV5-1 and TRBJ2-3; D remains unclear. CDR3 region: CASSLKTDTQYF. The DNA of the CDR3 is TGCGCCAGCAGCTTGAAGACAGATACGCAGTATTTT.